This T cell receptor (beta chain) was found in a study of OX40 agonist ivuxolimab in advanced cancers. Clones were read by immunoSEQ multiplex PCR, and TCRdb kept only the in-frame ones, dropping some. The repertoire holds roughly 80,000 clones, with 70% to 90% as singletons. V lost 6 bases, J lost 5 bases, and 20 bases lay in between. This CDR3 is 15 amino acids long. The V gene's germline CDR1 is MDHEN and CDR2 SYDVKM. V is TRBV28 and J is TRBJ2-7, with a possible D match to TRBD1 (6 bases). The receptor comes from an adult with an advanced solid tumor such as melanoma, head and neck, liver or kidney cancer. Sequencing was performed on CD4+ or CD8+ T cells sorted from blood, taken in a trial of the OX40 agonist ivuxolimab. CDR3 sequence (DNA): TGTGCCAGCAGCTACATTGACAGGCCGTTCAACGAGCAGTACTTC. It translates to CASSYIDRPFNEQYF.